What follows are 32 T cell receptor beta chains derived from one specimen sequenced in a study of shared clonotypes between healthy human individuals. Using immunoSEQ multiplex PCR, the repertoire was profiled, and TCRdb retains in-frame clones only, with some absent. In the table there are approximately 2.3 million clones, 85% to 95% of which are singletons. Sequencing was performed on naive CD4+ T cells from PBMCs. Subset denoted: CD45RA+ positively selected. The receptors were gathered from a man aged 18 to 35 in good health. Some clones in this sample may be carry-over from other donors' samples.

The gene calls are TRBV2 and TRBJ1-1; maybe TRBD1 (5 bases). Germline values: CDR1 SNHLY, CDR2 FYNNEI. The CDR3 is made up of 16 amino acids. Deletions cut 4 bases from V and 6 bases from J, with 21 bases between. The CDR3, as DNA: TGTGCCAGCAGTGCACGGGACTATTCCCGGGGACCTGAAGCTTTCTTT. It codes for CASSARDYSRGPEAFF.

This rearrangement joins TRBV11-1 to TRBJ1-4; D might be TRBD1 (5 bases). Per the germline V gene, CDR1 is SGHAT and CDR2 is FQDESV (reference sequence). This CDR3 spans 16 amino acids. The germline V and J ends were trimmed by 1 base and 5 bases, with 14 bases remaining between them. The CDR3 nucleotides read TGTGCCAGCAGCTTAGGAGTGGCAGACAGAAATGAAAAACTGTTTTTT. This gives the protein CASSLGVADRNEKLFF. Complete variable domain (other parts from reference TRBV11-1 and TRBJ1-4): EAEVAQSPRYKITEKSQAVAFWCDPISGHATLYWYRQILGQGPELLVQFQDESVVDDSQLPKDRFSAERLKGVDSTLKIQPAELGDSAMYLCASSLGVADRNEKLFFGSGTQLSVL.

This sequence joins TRBV9 and TRBJ1-5; D call uncertain. Germline CDR1 SGDLS, CDR2 YYNGEE. The germline V and J ends were trimmed by 0 bases and 4 bases, with 8 bases remaining between them. The CDR3 runs 14 residues. The CDR3 sequence: CASSVDGQNQPQHF. The CDR3 DNA is TGTGCCAGCAGCGTAGACGGCCAAAATCAGCCCCAGCATTTT.

The CDR3, as DNA: TGCAGCGGGGCGACAGGGGGTTACGAGCAGTACTTC. Its protein product is CSGATGGYEQYF. The chain employs TRBV29-1 and TRBJ2-7, with 9 bases lining up with TRBD1. The CDR3 totals 12 residues. Germline CDR1 and CDR2: SQVTM and ANQGSEA. After removal of 7 bases from V and 4 bases from J, the junction contained 5 bases not matched to a gene.

The genes are TRBV7-9 and TRBJ2-2; D might be TRBD1 (5 bases). Germline values: CDR1 SEHNR, CDR2 FQNEAQ (reference sequence). The CDR3 sequence is 15 residues long. V dropped 6 bases and J dropped 7 bases, with 18 bases sitting between them. CDR3 DNA sequence: TGTGCCAGCAGTCCTCCTCAAGGGGTTGACGGGGAGCTGTTTTTT. Its translation is CASSPPQGVDGELFF.

This clone appeared a single time. The chain uses TRBV29-1 and TRBJ1-1; D uncertain. Trimming pared 2 bases from V and 6 bases from J, leaving 13 bases between. This CDR3 has 13 amino acids. CDR1 is SQVTM and CDR2 is ANQGSEA in the germline V gene. The DNA for the CDR3 is TGCAGCGTTGAATCTAGGTTGGCCCCTGAAGCTTTCTTT. Translating gives CSVESRLAPEAFF.

In regard to this clone: Other nucleotide sequences in the sample specify the same CDR3. The V gene is TRBV28, the J gene TRBJ1-3; D unclear. Germline V gives CDR1 MDHEN, CDR2 SYDVKM. The CDR3 runs 14 residues. Trimming took off 8 bases at V and 0 bases at J, with 11 bases between the two ends. The CDR3 sequence: CASSSTASGNTIYF. DNA for the CDR3: TGTGCCAGCTCCTCGACGGCCTCTGGAAACACCATATATTTT.

Remarks on this clone: The sample carries other DNA sequences with the same CDR3. The CDR3 loop reads CASSPGGAQETQYF. The CDR3 DNA sequence: TGTGCCAGCAGCCCGGGGGGGGCCCAAGAGACCCAGTACTTC. V is TRBV7-2 and J is TRBJ2-5; 8 nucleotides line up with TRBD2. V was clipped by 5 bases and J by 1 base; unmatched bases: 3. The CDR3 covers 14 residues. CDR1 is SGHTA, CDR2 FQGNSA, per germline.

The gene calls are TRBV6-1 and TRBJ2-3; 11 bases fit TRBD2. Germline CDR1 is MNHNS and CDR2 is SASEGT. J was trimmed by 3 bases and V by 6 bases; bases with no gene match: 2. CDR3 length: 14 residues. In DNA form, the CDR3 reads TGTGCCAGCAGGATAGCGGGAGGGACAGATACGCAGTATTTT. Its translation is CASRIAGGTDTQYF.

The chain carries TRBV20-1 and TRBJ2-1; D unresolved. The CDR3 runs to 10 residues. Germline-derived CDR1 and CDR2 are DFQATT and SNEGSKA (reference sequence). The V end was cut by 6 bases, the J end by 9 bases, with 9 bases between. CDR3 DNA: TGCAGTGCGGGCCCGCGTGAGCAGTTCTTC. Residues: CSAGPREQFF.

CDR3 protein: CASSLQHDNEQFF. DNA for the CDR3: TGTGCCAGCTCCCTACAACATGACAATGAGCAGTTCTTC. V and J are TRBV18 and TRBJ2-1, with D unclear. There are 13 residues in the CDR3. V lost 6 bases, J lost 5 bases, and 11 bases lay in between. In germline, CDR1 is KGHSH, CDR2 LQKENI. Supplemented by reference TRBV18 and TRBJ2-1, the full variable domain reads NAGVMQNPRHLVRRRGQEARLRCSPMKGHSHVYWYRQLPEEGLKFMVYLQKENIIDESGMPKERFSAEFPKEGPSILRIQQVVRGDSAAYFCASSLQHDNEQFFGPGTRLTVL.

About this clone: This CDR3 is also generated by other DNA sequences in the sample. V and J are TRBV5-1 and TRBJ2-2, with a tentative D call TRBD2 (6 bases). V lost 0 bases and J 7 bases, leaving 10 bases between the germline ends. The CDR3 loop spans 14 amino acids. Per germline, CDR1 SGHRS and CDR2 YFSETQ. The CDR3 DNA reads TGCGCCAGCAGCTTGGATCCCGGGGGCGGGGAGCTGTTTTTT. It codes for CASSLDPGGGELFF.

The chain joins TRBV7-3 to TRBJ1-1, with 7 bases lining up with TRBD1. The CDR3 extends over 14 amino acids. The V and J ends lost 1 base and 5 bases, in that order; junction bases with no gene match: 4. Germline loops: CDR1 SGHTA, CDR2 FQGTGA. The CDR3 sequence is CASSLKGAETEAFF. Written as DNA, the CDR3 is TGTGCCAGCAGCTTAAAGGGGGCCGAGACTGAAGCTTTCTTT. The entire variable domain, with the rest obtained from reference TRBV7-3 and TRBJ1-1, is as follows: GAGVSQTPSNKVTEKGKYVELRCDPISGHTALYWYRQSLGQGPEFLIYFQGTGAADDSGLPNDRFFAVRPEGSVSTLKIQRTERGDSAVYLCASSLKGAETEAFFGQGTRLTVV.

This rearrangement joins TRBV5-4 to TRBJ1-6; 8 bases line up with TRBD1. V gave up 0 bases and J gave up 9 bases; unmatched junction bases: 2. The CDR3 has 14 amino acids. The germline CDR1 and CDR2 sequences are SGHNT and YYREEE (reference sequence). DNA for the CDR3: TGTGCCAGCAGCTTGGCAGGGGGCCGTTCACCCCTCCACTTT. It yields the protein CASSLAGGRSPLHF.

This sequence joins TRBV5-1 and TRBJ1-1; 7 bases agree with TRBD1. J was trimmed by 6 bases and V by 6 bases; bases with no gene match: 8. CDR1 is SGHRS, CDR2 YFSETQ, per germline. The CDR3 sequence is 13 residues long. The CDR3 sequence: CASTSTGVPEAFF. The CDR3 bases are TGCGCCAGCACCTCCACAGGGGTGCCTGAAGCTTTCTTT.

The chain joins TRBV7-2 to TRBJ2-4; maybe TRBD1 (6 bases). Germline CDR1 SGHTA, CDR2 FQGNSA. V was cut by 4 bases and J by 5 bases, with 9 bases left in between. The CDR3 extends over 13 amino acids. CDR3: CASSWGHQNIQYF. In DNA form, the CDR3 reads TGTGCCAGCAGCTGGGGACACCAAAACATTCAGTACTTC.

The chain carries TRBV19 and TRBJ2-7; possible D gene TRBD2, 5 bases. Germline V CDR1 and CDR2: LNHDA, SQIVND (reference sequence). The V gene lost 2 bases and the J gene lost 2 bases, with 13 bases spanning the gap. The CDR3 length is 15 residues. DNA of the CDR3: TGTGCCAGTAGTATACGGCGGACTGAAGCCTACGAGCAGTACTTC. It translates to CASSIRRTEAYEQYF.

The chain has TRBV5-1 and TRBJ2-7, with 10 bases that match TRBD1. Per germline, CDR1 SGHRS and CDR2 YFSETQ. V lost 3 bases to trimming and J lost 3 bases; unmatched junction nucleotides: 6. The CDR3 contains 15 residues. The CDR3 here is CASSYGTGEFYEQYF. As DNA, the CDR3 is TGCGCCAGCAGCTACGGGACAGGGGAGTTCTACGAGCAGTACTTC.

CDR3 in amino acids: CASSLGGRTSGTGELFF. As DNA, the CDR3 is TGTGCCAGCAGCTTGGGTGGTAGGACTAGCGGCACCGGGGAGCTGTTTTTT. The chain joins TRBV5-4 to TRBJ2-2; 10 bases are shared with TRBD2. Trimming at V came to 0 bases and at J to 4 bases, leaving 6 bases not matched to a gene. CDR3 length: 17 amino acids. Per the germline V gene, CDR1 is SGHNT and CDR2 is YYREEE (reference sequence).

The V and J genes are TRBV19 and TRBJ2-1; possible D gene TRBD2, 5 bases. This CDR3 has 14 residues. The germline V gene has CDR1 LNHDA and CDR2 SQIVND (reference sequence). Trimming took off 9 bases at V and 5 bases at J, with 17 bases between the two ends. The CDR3 loop is CASRLTRLDNEQFF. The CDR3 bases are TGTGCCAGCCGACTAACCCGACTTGACAATGAGCAGTTCTTC.

V usage is TRBV7-3 and J usage is TRBJ2-2; D uncertain. V was trimmed by 3 bases and J by 6 bases, leaving 8 bases between them. Germline V CDR1 and CDR2: SGHTA, FQGTGA. CDR3 length: 13 amino acids. The DNA for the CDR3 is TGTGCCAGCAGCTTTGGGGATCCCGGGGAGCTGTTTTTT. Its translation: CASSFGDPGELFF.

For this clone: Other DNA sequences within the sample encode an identical CDR3. The genes are TRBV2 and TRBJ2-1; D is unresolved. CDR1 is SNHLY, CDR2 FYNNEI, per germline. V lost 8 bases and J lost 5, with 10 bases in between. This CDR3 is 12 amino acids long. In nucleotides, the CDR3 is TGTGCCAGCTCCGAAAGGGACAATGAGCAGTTCTTC. Translated, it gives CASSERDNEQFF. Full variable domain (remainder filled in from reference TRBV2 and TRBJ2-1): EPEVTQTPSHQVTQMGQEVILRCVPISNHLYFYWYRQILGQKVEFLVSFYNNEISEKSEIFDDQFSVERPDGSNFTLKIRSTKLEDSAMYFCASSERDNEQFFGPGTRLTVL.

V and J are TRBV6-5 and TRBJ2-7; D unresolved. The germline V gene encodes CDR1 MNHEY and CDR2 SVGAGI. The CDR3 spans 13 residues. V lost 6 bases, J lost 5 bases, and 14 bases lay in between. The CDR3 spells CASRTWGTHEQYF. Here the CDR3 DNA reads TGTGCCAGCAGGACGTGGGGTACCCACGAGCAGTACTTC.

This clone was observed once. The chain couples TRBV19 to TRBJ1-1; no clear D. The CDR3 covers 15 residues. V lost 1 base to trimming and J lost 5 bases, with 14 bases between them. Germline lookup yields CDR1 LNHDA and CDR2 SQIVND (reference sequence). CDR3 region: CASSIGGRMVTEAFF. The CDR3 DNA sequence: TGTGCCAGTAGTATAGGTGGACGGATGGTTACTGAAGCTTTCTTT.

The J gene is TRBJ1-3, the V gene TRBV5-8, with D perhaps TRBD1 (6 bases). CDR1 and CDR2 (germline): SGHTS, YDEGEE. The CDR3 runs 15 residues. Trimming cost V 2 bases and J 0 bases, with 9 bases left between them. The CDR3 nucleotides read TGTGCCAGCAGCTTTACAGGGATCTCTGGAAACACCATATATTTT. Protein sequence: CASSFTGISGNTIYF.

The chain is built from TRBV19 and TRBJ1-3, with D unresolved. The V and J ends lost 7 bases and 1 base respectively, with 17 bases between them. This CDR3 comprises 16 residues. CDR1 and CDR2 (germline): LNHDA, SQIVND (reference sequence). The CDR3 region has the DNA TGTGCCAGTACTAATATCGGAAGGTGGTCTGGAAACACCATATATTTT. It yields the protein CASTNIGRWSGNTIYF.

CDR3 coding DNA: TGTGCCACCGAACCGGGGACCGGGGCCAACGTCCTGACTTTC. It is translated as CATEPGTGANVLTF. This rearrangement joins TRBV15 to TRBJ2-6, with D possibly called TRBD1 or TRBD2 (5 bases each). With 8 bases removed from V and 4 bases from J, the gap between germline ends came to 12 bases. CDR3 length equals 14 residues. CDR1 is LNHNV and CDR2 is YYDKDF in the germline V gene (reference sequence).

This chain uses TRBV5-1 with TRBJ2-4; D gene unclear. This CDR3 spans 15 amino acids. Deletions cut 2 bases from V and 11 bases from J, with 20 bases between. CDR1 is SGHRS, CDR2 YFSETQ, per germline. The CDR3 nucleotides are TGCGCCAGCAGCTTAGGACCGGCTGTTGGTAGTTTTCAGTACTTC. Translated: CASSLGPAVGSFQYF. Variable domain in full (rest from reference TRBV5-1 and TRBJ2-4): KAGVTQTPRYLIKTRGQQVTLSCSPISGHRSVSWYQQTPGQGLQFLFEYFSETQRNKGNFPGRFSGRQFSNSRSEMNVSTLELGDSALYLCASSLGPAVGSFQYFGAGTRLSVL.

The chain recombines TRBV30 with TRBJ2-3; 12 bases map to TRBD2. Trimming cost V 3 bases and J 6 bases; bases outside gene matches: 7. Per the germline V gene, CDR1 is GTSNPN and CDR2 is SVGIG (reference sequence). The CDR3 loop spans 15 amino acids. CDR3 nucleotides: TGTGCCTGGAGGAGACTAGCGGGAGCATATGATACGCAGTATTTT. This sequence encodes CAWRRLAGAYDTQYF.

Points on this clone: The same CDR3 is also encoded by other DNA sequences in this sample. The chain uses TRBV29-1 and TRBJ2-7; 7 bases line up with TRBD1. This CDR3 spans 13 amino acids. The trim removed 6 bases at V and 2 bases at J, leaving 7 bases unmatched. In germline, CDR1 is SQVTM, CDR2 ANQGSEA. For the CDR3, the DNA is TGCAGCGTCGGGAACAGGGGCCCCTACGAGCAGTACTTC. Translation: CSVGNRGPYEQYF.

V usage is TRBV5-8 and J usage is TRBJ2-1, with 8 bases lining up with TRBD2. There are 17 residues in the CDR3. Germline CDR1 SGHTS, CDR2 YDEGEE. Trimming removed 3 bases from V and 0 bases from J; junction bases left unmatched: 8. The CDR3 is CASSSPLTSGSYNEQFF. The CDR3 DNA sequence: TGTGCCAGCAGCTCCCCCCTAACTAGCGGCTCCTACAATGAGCAGTTCTTC.

Comment on this clone: Other DNA sequences of this sample code for an identical CDR3. The chain uses TRBV18 and TRBJ2-2; no reliable D call. The V gene's germline CDR1 is KGHSH and CDR2 LQKENI. The CDR3 is 15 residues long. Trimming cost V 3 bases and J 0 bases, with 8 bases left between them. The CDR3: CASSPSSTNTGELFF. CDR3 DNA sequence: TGTGCCAGCTCACCCTCGAGTACGAACACCGGGGAGCTGTTTTTT.